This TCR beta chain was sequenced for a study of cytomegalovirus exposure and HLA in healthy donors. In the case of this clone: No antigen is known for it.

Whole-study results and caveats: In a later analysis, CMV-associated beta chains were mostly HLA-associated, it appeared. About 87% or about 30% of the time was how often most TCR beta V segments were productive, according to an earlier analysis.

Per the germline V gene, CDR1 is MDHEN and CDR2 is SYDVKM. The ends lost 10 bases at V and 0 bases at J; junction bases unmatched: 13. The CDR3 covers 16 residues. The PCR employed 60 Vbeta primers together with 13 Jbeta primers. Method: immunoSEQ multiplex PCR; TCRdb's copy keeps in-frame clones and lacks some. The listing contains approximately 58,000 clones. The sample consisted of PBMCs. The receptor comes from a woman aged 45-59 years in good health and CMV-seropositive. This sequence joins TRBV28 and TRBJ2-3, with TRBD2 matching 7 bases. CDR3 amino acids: CATGRAGSTSTDTQYF. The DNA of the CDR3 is TGTGCCACGGGGAGGGCAGGAAGTACTAGCACAGATACGCAGTATTTT.